Below are 9 T cell receptor beta chains sequenced from a single sample in a study of neurological immune-mediated disorders. TCRdb reprocessed the 5' RACE reads via MiXCR and lists one record per CDR3 protein. The data contain tens of thousands of distinct CDR3 sequences, about 2.5% of them singletons. What was sequenced was PBMCs. All receptors derive from a man over 45 with multiple sclerosis.

This clonotype was detected ten times or more. The chain uses TRBV24-1 and TRBJ2-1, with TRBD2 matching 11 bases. Germline CDR1 is KGHDR and CDR2 is SFDVKD. J was trimmed by 8 bases and V by 7 bases; bases with no gene match: 9. The CDR3 length is 15 residues. The CDR3 here is CATSTSGGLNYEQFF. CDR3 sequence (DNA): TGTGCCACCAGCACTAGCGGGGGATTAAACTATGAGCAGTTCTTC.

In its sample, this clonotype was seen many times. The V gene is TRBV14, the J gene TRBJ1-1; weak D call: TRBD1 (5 bases). With 4 bases removed from V and 0 bases from J, the gap between germline ends came to 12 bases. The CDR3 loop spans 15 amino acids. The germline gives CDR1 SGHDN, CDR2 FVKESK. CDR3: CASSRAGTLNTEAFF. The DNA of the CDR3 is TGTGCCAGCAGCCGGGCAGGGACCTTGAACACTGAAGCTTTCTTT.

This clonotype was observed at least ten times. In nucleotides, the CDR3 is TGTGCCAGCAGTTTACGGGACACCGGGGAGCTGTTTTTT. Amino acid sequence: CASSLRDTGELFF. The rearrangement links TRBV12-3 or TRBV12-4 to TRBJ2-2; D unresolved. Trimming removed 2 bases from V and 3 bases from J, with 4 bases in between. The CDR3 has 13 amino acids.

This clonotype was picked up many times. The chain carries TRBV20-1 and TRBJ2-3; TRBD1 matches 10 bases. The V gene end was trimmed by 2 bases and the J gene end by 2 bases; junction bases not matched to a gene: 13. From germline, CDR1 is DFQATT and CDR2 SNEGSKA (reference sequence). This CDR3 region has 18 residues. CDR3 bases: TGCAGTGCTAGAAAGAACGGACCCGGGACAGGGGCCACAGATACGCAGTATTTT. Translation gives CSARKNGPGTGATDTQYF.

Only one count was recorded for this clonotype. The chain links TRBV30 to TRBJ2-7; TRBD1 matches at 7 bases. CDR1 GTSNPN and CDR2 SVGIG come from the germline V gene (reference sequence). The CDR3 is 14 amino acids. V shed 1 base and J 2 bases; nucleotides not matched to a gene: 5. CDR3 loop: CAWSGQGATYEQYF. The DNA of the CDR3 is TGTGCCTGGAGTGGACAGGGCGCGACCTACGAGCAGTACTTC.

By sample fraction, this clonotype is medium-sized. As DNA, the CDR3 is TGCGCCAGCAGCCAAGAAGGGACAGGGAGACTGTACACTGAAGCTTTCTTT. This sequence encodes CASSQEGTGRLYTEAFF. The chain employs TRBV4-1 and TRBJ1-1; 9 bases line up with TRBD1. J was trimmed by 3 bases and V by 0 bases; bases with no gene match: 8. The CDR3 is 17 residues long. Germline-derived CDR1 and CDR2 are MGHRA and YSYEKL.

This clonotype was counted between two and nine times. One end of the junction fails to match germline, which may point to a read error. This chain links TRBV7-2 with TRBJ1-6; D is perhaps TRBD1 (6 bases). The CDR3 contains 15 residues. Germline V gives CDR1 SGHTA, CDR2 FQGNSA. DNA for the CDR3: TGTGCCAGCAGCTTAGAGTCGGGGGCACGATCACCCCTACACTTT. Its translation: CASSLESGARSPLHF.

There are many counts of this clonotype. The genes are TRBV7-2 and TRBJ1-1; possibly TRBD1 for D (6 bases). This CDR3 has 14 residues. Trimming left V 4 bases short and J 5 bases short, with 14 bases between. CDR1 is SGHTA and CDR2 is FQGNSA in the germline V gene. The CDR3 loop reads CASSYWGGRTEAFF. CDR3 bases: TGTGCCAGCAGCTACTGGGGGGGGCGGACTGAAGCTTTCTTT.

This clonotype has a count of ten or more. The chain recombines TRBV12-3 or TRBV12-4 with TRBJ2-3; no reliable D call. CDR3 length equals 14 residues. With 3 bases removed from V and 2 bases from J, the gap between germline ends came to 9 bases. This CDR3 reads CASSLGSYTDTQYF. CDR3 sequence (DNA): TGTGCCAGCAGTTTGGGCAGTTACACAGATACGCAGTATTTT.